This note documents a single TCR beta chain sequence. Its antigen is unidentified. It was with 60 Vbeta and 13 Jbeta primers that the PCR ran. Libraries were prepared by immunoSEQ multiplex PCR; TCRdb keeps only in-frame clonotypes and omits some of them. The data contain hundreds of thousands of clones, just under 85% of them singletons. The data are from a study of cytomegalovirus exposure and HLA in healthy donors. For the study at large: Early on, a data release was issued that held some 85 million unique TCRs from HLA-typed donors. Findings and limits, study-wide: Presence/absence analysis assumed near-uniform sequencing depth across donors.

The V and J ends lost 2 bases and 4 bases respectively, with 23 bases between them. CDR3 length: 18 residues. The germline CDR1 and CDR2 sequences are KGHSH and LQKENI. Donors had nominal health at sampling but likely had unrecorded immune exposures. Sequencing was carried out using PBMCs. J is TRBJ2-5 and V is TRBV18; possible D gene TRBD2, 5 bases. This TCR derives from a woman aged 40 to 55 in good health and CMV-seronegative. The CDR3 protein is CASSPYPAVADAGETQYF. CDR3 nucleotide sequence: TGTGCCAGCTCACCATACCCAGCTGTCGCGGACGCGGGAGAGACCCAGTACTTC.